These T cell receptor beta chains were read from a single sample in a study of a mutant IDH1 vaccine in newly diagnosed glioma. The antigens these receptors bind are not known. Sequenced by immunoSEQ multiplex PCR; TCRdb stores in-frame clones only, minus some. The data hold over 30,000 clones, with roughly three fifths observed a single time. The input for sequencing was PBMCs, taken from a glioma patient whose treatment included an IDH1 peptide vaccine. All receptors derive from a woman aged 18-29 years with glioma. CDR3s include the opening cysteine and the closing phenylalanine or tryptophan. D genes are given only for firm matches. Size tells how often a clone was seen (once, few, many) or the class of an expanded clone, and some rows leave it out.

len	abundance	v_gene	j_gene	d_gene	CDR3nt	CDR3aa
19	few	TRBV12-5	TRBJ1-3	.	TGTGCTAGTGGCTTTCACACCGGGTCCAGGGTGAGGTCTGGAAACACCATATATTTT	CASGFHTGSRVRSGNTIYF
16	.	TRBV7-2	TRBJ2-5	.	TGTGCCAGCAGCTTAGGACCGGGCATGGGCGGGGAGACCCAGTACTTC	CASSLGPGMGGETQYF
14	few	TRBV29-1	TRBJ1-1	.	TGCAGCGTCCTCAACAGGGTTGGGAACACTGAAGCTTTCTTT	CSVLNRVGNTEAFF
13	once	TRBV27	TRBJ2-1	.	TGTGCCAGCAGCTACTCATGGGGTAATGAGCAGTTCTTC	CASSYSWGNEQFF
14	.	TRBV5-1	TRBJ2-7	.	TGCGCCAGCAGCTTGGGGGGCCGTTCCTACGAGCAGTACTTC	CASSLGGRSYEQYF
14	.	TRBV6-1	TRBJ1-5	TRBD1	TGTGCCACCAGGGGGGTACAGGTCAATCAGCCCCAGCATTTT	CATRGVQVNQPQHF
12	few	TRBV6-1	TRBJ1-2	.	TGTGCCAGCAGTGAAGCGAGGGAAGGCTACACCTTC	CASSEAREGYTF
11	.	TRBV2	TRBJ2-1	.	TGTGCCAGCAGTGACCGGAGACCGCAGTTCTTC	CASSDRRPQFF
17	few	TRBV6-1	TRBJ1-1	.	TGTGCCAGCAGTGAAGCGCGATGGGGGGTGGGGAACGCTGAAGCTTTCTTT	CASSEARWGVGNAEAFF
15	.	TRBV19	TRBJ2-3	.	TGTGCCAGTAGTATAGGGGGTCTTAGGGGAGATACGCAGTATTTT	CASSIGGLRGDTQYF
12	.	TRBV9	TRBJ2-3	.	TGTGCCAGCAGCGAGCAGGCAGATACGCAGTATTTT	CASSEQADTQYF
14	.	TRBV19	TRBJ2-5	TRBD1	TGTGCCAGTCAGGACAGGGTCCGCCAAGAGACCCAGTACTTC	CASQDRVRQETQYF
15	.	TRBV5-4	TRBJ1-4	.	TGTGCCAGCAGCTCCAGGGACACGAGGAGCGAAAAACTGTTTTTT	CASSSRDTRSEKLFF
13	.	TRBV18	TRBJ2-7	TRBD1	TGTGCCAGCTCAACCTCACAGGGGTACGAGCAGTACTTC	CASSTSQGYEQYF
16	.	TRBV6-4	TRBJ2-1	TRBD2	TGTGCCAGCAGTGACCTCATGGGGCGGGAGATCGATGAGCAGTTCTTC	CASSDLMGREIDEQFF
15	few	TRBV5-6	TRBJ2-1	TRBD2	TGTGCCAGCAGCTTGCAGCGGGACCTCGACAATGAGCAGTTCTTC	CASSLQRDLDNEQFF
15	.	TRBV7-8	TRBJ2-1	.	TGTGCCAGCAGCTTATTTGGCGGGGGCGACAATGAGCAGTTCTTC	CASSLFGGGDNEQFF
14	.	TRBV11-3	TRBJ1-2	TRBD1	TGTGCCAGCAGCTTAGGGACAGGGTGGGATGGCTACACCTTC	CASSLGTGWDGYTF
14	.	TRBV6-5	TRBJ1-1	.	TGTGCCAGCAGTTACTTGACAGAGAACACTGAAGCTTTCTTT	CASSYLTENTEAFF
14	.	TRBV5-6	TRBJ2-5	TRBD1	TGTGCCAGCAGCCCGACAGGGGGCGGGGAGACCCAGTACTTC	CASSPTGGGETQYF
16	few	TRBV7-9	TRBJ2-1	TRBD1	TGTGCCAGCAGCCAGACGGGACAGGGAGGTTACAATGAGCAGTTCTTC	CASSQTGQGGYNEQFF
16	.	TRBV10-2	TRBJ2-4	.	TGCGCCAGCAGTGAGCCGAACCCCGCAGCCAAAAACATTCAGTACTTC	CASSEPNPAAKNIQYF
13	.	TRBV2	TRBJ1-2	TRBD1	TGTGCCAGCAGTGGGGACAGTAACTATGGCTACACCTTC	CASSGDSNYGYTF
14	.	TRBV6-1	TRBJ2-3	TRBD1	TGTGCCAGCAGGCGGGACAGGACCACAGATACGCAGTATTTT	CASRRDRTTDTQYF
12	few	TRBV10-3	TRBJ2-3	.	TGTGCCATCTACGGTGGGACAGATACGCAGTATTTT	CAIYGGTDTQYF
16	.	TRBV2	TRBJ2-1	TRBD1	TGTGCCAGCAGTGAAGCTCCCGGACAGGGGGTCTATGAGCAGTTCTTC	CASSEAPGQGVYEQFF
14	few	TRBV10-3	TRBJ1-2	.	TGTGCCATCAGTCAAAGGACAGATAACTATGGCTACACCTTC	CAISQRTDNYGYTF
15	.	TRBV7-2	TRBJ1-5	.	TGTGCCAGCAGCTTGGGGGGGACATTTGATCAGCCCCAGCATTTT	CASSLGGTFDQPQHF
17	.	TRBV18	TRBJ2-4	.	TGTGCCAGCTCAAACCGCCAGGGATCCGTAGCCAAAAACATTCAGTACTTC	CASSNRQGSVAKNIQYF
18	.	TRBV6-1	TRBJ1-4	.	TGTGCCAGCAGTGTCTGGGACGGAACTCTAGCAACTAATGAAAAACTGTTTTTT	CASSVWDGTLATNEKLFF
15	.	TRBV7-9	TRBJ1-5	TRBD1	TGTGCCAGCAGCCCAACCGGGACAGGGGGTCAGCCCCAGCATTTT	CASSPTGTGGQPQHF
12	few	TRBV4-1	TRBJ1-6	.	TGCGCCAGCAGCCAGGGTGGTTCACCCCTCCACTTT	CASSQGGSPLHF
11	few	TRBV5-1	TRBJ1-2	.	TGCGCCAGCAGCTTGGGTGTTGGCTACACCTTC	CASSLGVGYTF
14	once	TRBV18	TRBJ1-3	.	TGTGCCAGCTCCTCGGGGGGCTCTGGAAACACCATATATTTT	CASSSGGSGNTIYF
15	.	TRBV4-1	TRBJ2-2	.	TGCGCCAGCAGCCAAGAAGGCCTACTCACCGGGGAGCTGTTTTTT	CASSQEGLLTGELFF
15	.	TRBV4-3	TRBJ2-3	.	TGCGCCAGCAGCCAAGCCTGGTCTAGCACAGATACGCAGTATTTT	CASSQAWSSTDTQYF
13	.	TRBV6-1	TRBJ2-7	.	TGTGCCAGCAGTGAAATCCAGGGGAGCGAGCAGTACTTC	CASSEIQGSEQYF
14	.	TRBV29-1	TRBJ1-1	.	TGCAGCGTCCTTCCAGAAGGGTTGTGGACTGAAGCTTTCTTT	CSVLPEGLWTEAFF
15	.	TRBV11-3	TRBJ2-7	.	TGTGCCAGCAGCTTAGAGACAGGAGGAAACTACGAGCAGTACTTC	CASSLETGGNYEQYF
15	.	TRBV19	TRBJ1-5	.	TGTGCCAGTAGTAGGGTCGAGATTTCCAATCAGCCCCAGCATTTT	CASSRVEISNQPQHF
12	.	TRBV2	TRBJ2-5	.	TGTGCCAGCAGCCAGGGGGAGGGGACCCAGTACTTC	CASSQGEGTQYF
14	few	TRBV7-8	TRBJ2-7	TRBD2	TGTGCCAGCAGCACCTCCGCGGGGGCCTACGAGCAGTACTTC	CASSTSAGAYEQYF
14	few	TRBV6-5	TRBJ1-1	TRBD1	TGTGCCAGCAGGCGGGACAGAGAAAGCACTGAAGCTTTCTTT	CASRRDRESTEAFF
15	.	TRBV6-1	TRBJ2-1	TRBD2	TGTGCCAGCAGTTCGACTAGCGGGGCTTACAATGAGCAGTTCTTC	CASSSTSGAYNEQFF
15	.	TRBV2	TRBJ2-3	TRBD2	TGTGCCAGCAGTACCCAGCGGGGAAGCACAGATACGCAGTATTTT	CASSTQRGSTDTQYF
14	medium-sized	TRBV10-3	TRBJ2-3	TRBD1	TGTGCCATCAGGCCGGGACAGGGCACAGATACGCAGTATTTT	CAIRPGQGTDTQYF
13	.	TRBV5-6	TRBJ2-7	.	TGTGCCAGCCGGGACACCAGCTCTTACGAGCAGTACTTC	CASRDTSSYEQYF
13	.	TRBV19	TRBJ1-2	.	TGTGCCAGTAGTATACCACAGGGTAATGGCTACACCTTC	CASSIPQGNGYTF
16	few	TRBV10-3	TRBJ1-2	.	TGTGCCACGCGAGGGAGAACAGCCCACGGTGACTATGGCTACACCTTC	CATRGRTAHGDYGYTF
15	.	TRBV6-5	TRBJ2-5	TRBD1	TGTGCCAGCAGCCTCCGTCCGGGACAGCAAGAGACCCAGTACTTC	CASSLRPGQQETQYF
13	.	TRBV12-5	TRBJ2-1	.	TGTGCTAGTGGTATAGGACACTACAATGAGCAGTTCTTC	CASGIGHYNEQFF
14	.	TRBV6-5	TRBJ1-4	.	TGTGCCAGCAGTTACGTCAGGGACAACGAAAAACTGTTTTTT	CASSYVRDNEKLFF
15	.	TRBV18	TRBJ1-1	TRBD1	TGTGCCAGCTCACCACGGACAGGTAATTTCGCTGAAGCTTTCTTT	CASSPRTGNFAEAFF
13	few	TRBV19	TRBJ1-1	.	TGTGCCAGTGGGGGGGCGCCGGACACTGAAGCTTTCTTT	CASGGAPDTEAFF
15	.	TRBV10-3	TRBJ2-3	TRBD2	TGTGCCATCAGTGGAGTGGCGGGGGTGGCAGATACGCAGTATTTT	CAISGVAGVADTQYF
15	.	TRBV7-2	TRBJ1-5	.	TGTGCCAGCAGCTTAGAACAGGGTATCAATCAGCCCCAGCATTTT	CASSLEQGINQPQHF
12	.	TRBV6-5	TRBJ2-7	TRBD1	TGTGCCAGCAGCCCGGGACAGGGTAAGCAGTACTTC	CASSPGQGKQYF
18	.	TRBV5-1	TRBJ1-3	.	TGCGCCAGCCTCTTTCAATCCCCAATACTACTCTCTGGAAACACCATATATTTT	CASLFQSPILLSGNTIYF
15	once	TRBV7-6	TRBJ2-4	TRBD1	TGTGCCAGCAGCTTAGCCGGACAGGGGATAAACATTCAGTACTTC	CASSLAGQGINIQYF